This T cell receptor (beta chain) appears in the sequencing data of a study of T cell responses to AZD1222 COVID-19 vaccine. The wider study: Pooling covered second doses at about 4 or about 12 weeks. Study conclusions and caveats: Females outnumbered males among donors, who were mostly white British; clonal diversity was possibly underestimated. Baseline seropositivity occurred in only a handful of AZD1222 recipients. Spike as a whole was targeted by vaccine-associated CD4 TCRs, dominant at 160-218 and 743-854.

The CDR3 spans 15 residues. Germline V gene data show CDR1 as MNHEY and CDR2 as SMNVEV (reference sequence). Trimming left V 4 bases short and J 1 base short, with 13 bases between. About this clone: What it recognizes is unknown.

Sequenced by immunoSEQ multiplex PCR; TCRdb stores in-frame clones only, minus some. The repertoire holds some 92,000 clones, about 90% seen once, with approximately 8.3% in the top ten. The source material was peripheral blood, sampled on day 0 of AZD1222 vaccination. This chain uses TRBV27 with TRBJ1-2, with D unresolved. This TCR came from an adult in good health. The CDR3 loop is CASSSHGEINYGYTF. CDR3 DNA: TGTGCCAGCAGTTCCCACGGGGAGATTAACTATGGCTACACCTTC.